This TCR beta chain was sequenced in a study of T-cell reconstitution after alpha-beta-depleted transplantation in children. This clonotype turned up a few times. Antigen: not known. General study results and limits: At one year after transplant, newly produced T cells mostly accounted for T-cell counts and diversity. Elevated TCRbeta diversity at day 60 was traced, in some patients, to surviving recipient T cells and thymic progenitors. About two months after transplant, alpha-beta T cells reportedly came from several hundred expanded graft clones.

The authors prepared the TCRbeta library with unique molecular identifiers. TCRdb re-called the PCR reads through MiXCR, storing one row per CDR3 protein. This sample yields fewer than 550,000 distinct CDR3 sequences, of which roughly 16% are seen a single time; less than 30% belongs to the top ten. The CDR3 sequence is 20 residues long. The clonotype originates from a boy less than two years old who had a stem cell transplant for Wiskott-Aldrich syndrome, so the T cells may come from the graft donor. The specimen was PBMCs, mostly from graft donor cells, collected 360 days after TCRalphabeta/CD19-depleted stem cell transplant. The V call is TRBV21-1, the J call TRBJ2-6; the table assigns TRBD1, which was not confirmed against the DNA. TRBV21-1 is recorded as a pseudogene. CDR3 residues: CASSKRAGGRLGPGANVLTF. As DNA, the CDR3 is TGTGCCAGCAGCAAAAGGGCAGGGGGACGGCTGGGGCCTGGGGCCAACGTCCTGACTTTC.